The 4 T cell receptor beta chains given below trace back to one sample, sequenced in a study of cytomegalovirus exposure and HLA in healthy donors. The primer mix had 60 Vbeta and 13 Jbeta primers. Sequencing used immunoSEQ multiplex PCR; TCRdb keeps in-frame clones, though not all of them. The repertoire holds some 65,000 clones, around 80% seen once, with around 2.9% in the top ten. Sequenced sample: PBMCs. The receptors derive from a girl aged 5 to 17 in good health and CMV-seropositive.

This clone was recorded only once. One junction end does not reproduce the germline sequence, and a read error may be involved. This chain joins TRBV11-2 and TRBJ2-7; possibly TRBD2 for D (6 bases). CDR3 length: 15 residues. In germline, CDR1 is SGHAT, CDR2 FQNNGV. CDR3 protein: CASSLESGVGGTQDF. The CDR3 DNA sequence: TGTGCCAGCAGCTTAGAGTCCGGGGTCGGCGGGACGCAGGACTTC.

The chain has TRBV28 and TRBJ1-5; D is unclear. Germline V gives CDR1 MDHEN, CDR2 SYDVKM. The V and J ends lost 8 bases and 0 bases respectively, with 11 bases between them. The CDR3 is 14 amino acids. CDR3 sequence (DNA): TGTGCCAGCGCCATCTGGCTTAGCAATCAGCCCCAGCATTTT. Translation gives CASAIWLSNQPQHF.

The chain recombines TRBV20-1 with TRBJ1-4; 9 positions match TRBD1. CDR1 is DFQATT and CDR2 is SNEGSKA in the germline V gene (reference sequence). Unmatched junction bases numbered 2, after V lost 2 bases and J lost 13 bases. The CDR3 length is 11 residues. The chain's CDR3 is CSARLTGGLFF. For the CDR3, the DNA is TGCAGTGCTAGACTGACAGGGGGACTGTTTTTT.

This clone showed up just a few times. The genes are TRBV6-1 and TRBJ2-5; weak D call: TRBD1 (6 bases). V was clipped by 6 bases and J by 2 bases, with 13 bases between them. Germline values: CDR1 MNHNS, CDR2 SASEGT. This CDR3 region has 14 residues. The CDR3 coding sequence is TGTGCCAGCAGACCTAGGACAGAACAAGAGACCCAGTACTTC. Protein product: CASRPRTEQETQYF.